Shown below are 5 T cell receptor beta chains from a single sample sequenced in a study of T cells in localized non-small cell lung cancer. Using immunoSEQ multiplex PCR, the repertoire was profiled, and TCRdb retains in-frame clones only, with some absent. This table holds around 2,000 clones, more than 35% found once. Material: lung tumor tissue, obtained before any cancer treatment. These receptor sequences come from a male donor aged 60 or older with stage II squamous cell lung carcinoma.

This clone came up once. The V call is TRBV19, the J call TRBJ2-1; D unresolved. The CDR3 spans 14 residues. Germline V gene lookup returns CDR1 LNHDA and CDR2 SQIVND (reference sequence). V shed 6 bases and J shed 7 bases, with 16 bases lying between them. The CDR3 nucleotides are TGTGCCAGTAGGGACGGCTCCAGACGGAATGAGCAGTTCTTC. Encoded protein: CASRDGSRRNEQFF.

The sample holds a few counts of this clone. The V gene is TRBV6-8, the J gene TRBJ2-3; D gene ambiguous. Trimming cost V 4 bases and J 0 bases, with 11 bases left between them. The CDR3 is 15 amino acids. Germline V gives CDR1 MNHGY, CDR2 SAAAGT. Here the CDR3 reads CASSSGRLSTDTQYF. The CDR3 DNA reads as TGTGCCAGCAGTTCAGGACGGCTTAGCACAGATACGCAGTATTTT.

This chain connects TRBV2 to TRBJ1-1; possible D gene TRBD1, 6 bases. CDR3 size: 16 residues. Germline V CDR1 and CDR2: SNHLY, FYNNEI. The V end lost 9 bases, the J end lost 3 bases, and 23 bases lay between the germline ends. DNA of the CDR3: TGTGCCAGGGATCAAACACAGGGAGGAGGTGACACTGAAGCTTTCTTT. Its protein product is CARDQTQGGGDTEAFF.

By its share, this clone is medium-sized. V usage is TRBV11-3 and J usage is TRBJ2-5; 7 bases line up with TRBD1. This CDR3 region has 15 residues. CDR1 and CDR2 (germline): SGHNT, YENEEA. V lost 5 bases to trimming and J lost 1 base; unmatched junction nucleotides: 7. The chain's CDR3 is CASSRTGASQETQYF. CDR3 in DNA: TGTGCCAGCAGCAGAACAGGGGCCTCCCAAGAGACCCAGTACTTC.

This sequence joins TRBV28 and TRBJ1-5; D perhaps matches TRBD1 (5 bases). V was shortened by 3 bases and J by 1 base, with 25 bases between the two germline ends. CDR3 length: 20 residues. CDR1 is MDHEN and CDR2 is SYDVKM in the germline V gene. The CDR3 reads CASSFYIKGIAKGSNQPQHF. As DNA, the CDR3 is TGTGCCAGCAGTTTTTACATTAAGGGAATCGCCAAGGGGAGCAATCAGCCCCAGCATTTT.